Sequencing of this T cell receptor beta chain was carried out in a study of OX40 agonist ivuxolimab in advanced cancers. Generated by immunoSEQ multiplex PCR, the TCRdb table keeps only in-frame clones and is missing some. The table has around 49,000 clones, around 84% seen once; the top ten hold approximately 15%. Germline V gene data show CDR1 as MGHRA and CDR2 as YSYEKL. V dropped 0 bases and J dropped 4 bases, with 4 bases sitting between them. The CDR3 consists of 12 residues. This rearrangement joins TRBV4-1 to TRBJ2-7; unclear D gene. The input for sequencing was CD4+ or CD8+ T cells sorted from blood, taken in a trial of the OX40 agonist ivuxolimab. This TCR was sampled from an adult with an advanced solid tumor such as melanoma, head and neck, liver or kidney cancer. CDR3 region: CASSQEGYEQYF. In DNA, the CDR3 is TGCGCCAGCAGCCAAGAAGGTTACGAGCAGTACTTC.